The 27 T cell receptor beta chains below all came from one sample that was sequenced in a study of T-cell reconstitution after alpha-beta-depleted transplantation in children (dated by TCRdb to the mid-2010s). To prepare the library, PCR was applied. Sequencer: Illumina HiSeq 2500. TCR library preparation used molecular barcoding, with unique molecular identifiers applied to normalize quantification of the TCRbeta repertoire. Using fastp at Q25 and MiXCR, TCRdb reprocessed the public reads and kept productive beta chains. Each CDR3 protein gets just one entry, which takes the most common genes and DNA from the rows behind it. The sample includes about 240,000 distinct CDR3 sequences, with around 11% observed a single time. The top ten constitute roughly 2.6% of the sample. The material was PBMCs from the stem cell graft donor, obtained from the stem cell graft. All receptors come from a human donor who donated a stem cell graft to a child with acute lymphoblastic leukemia.

This clonotype came up many times. The rearrangement joins TRBV12-3 or TRBV12-4 to TRBJ2-1; D may be TRBD2 (6 bases). The length of the CDR3 is 12 residues. V was clipped by 8 bases and J by 5 bases, with 10 bases between them. The CDR3 reads CASLAANNEQFF. CDR3 DNA: TGTGCCAGCTTAGCGGCTAACAATGAGCAGTTCTTC.

In this sample, this clonotype turned up many times. This rearrangement joins TRBV28 to TRBJ2-1; D perhaps matches TRBD2 (5 bases). The V and J ends lost 7 bases and 9 bases respectively, with 10 bases between them. Germline-derived CDR1 and CDR2 are MDHEN and SYDVKM. The CDR3 loop spans 11 amino acids. CDR3 region: CASNLGVEQFF. The DNA for the CDR3 is TGTGCCAGCAACCTCGGGGTTGAGCAGTTCTTC. Full variable domain (outside the CDR3, taken from reference TRBV28 and TRBJ2-1): DVKVTQSSRYLVKRTGEKVFLECVQDMDHENMFWYRQDPGLGLRLIYFSYDVKMKEKGDIPEGYSVSREKKERFSLILESASTNQTSMYLCASNLGVEQFFGPGTRLTVL.

This clonotype was counted ten times or more. V gene TRBV7-3 combines with J gene TRBJ2-1; D gene ambiguous. The CDR3 loop spans 15 amino acids. Germline CDR1 is SGHTA and CDR2 is FQGTGA. V lost 1 base, J lost 9 bases, and 16 bases lay in between. The chain's CDR3 is CASSLNSYQSGEQFF. The CDR3, as DNA: TGTGCCAGCAGCTTAAACTCCTACCAATCGGGTGAGCAGTTCTTC.

This clonotype was recorded many times. The chain links TRBV6-1 to TRBJ1-5, with 9 nucleotides matching TRBD1. CDR3 length equals 17 residues. Unmatched junction bases numbered 9, after V lost 3 bases and J lost 3 bases. Germline values: CDR1 MNHNS, CDR2 SASEGT. Here the CDR3 DNA reads TGTGCCAGCAGTGAGGTTGACAGGGGGGAGTACAATCAGCCCCAGCATTTT. This gives the protein CASSEVDRGEYNQPQHF.

In this sample, this clonotype turned up many times. The V call is TRBV12-3 or TRBV12-4, the J call TRBJ2-4; TRBD1 matches at 9 bases. V trimming: 4 bases; J trimming: 9 bases; junction bases outside the gene matches: 13. The CDR3 length is 16 residues. CDR3 protein: CASSSTPPGQGTIQYF. The CDR3 DNA follows: TGTGCCAGCAGTTCAACACCACCGGGACAGGGTACCATTCAGTACTTC.

This clonotype was counted at least ten times. The chain recombines TRBV7-9 with TRBJ2-7, with D unresolved. Germline CDR1 and CDR2: SEHNR and FQNEAQ (reference sequence). V lost 2 bases, J lost 1 base, and 15 bases lay in between. The CDR3 is made up of 16 amino acids. In nucleotides, the CDR3 is TGTGCCAGCAGCTTACTCTCGGCACCTCCATCCTACGAGCAGTACTTC. Amino acid sequence: CASSLLSAPPSYEQYF.

This clonotype appeared many times. The rearrangement uses TRBV27 and TRBJ1-4; 9 bases are a match to TRBD1. Unmatched junction bases numbered 7, after V lost 11 bases and J lost 6 bases. Germline V CDR1 and CDR2: MNHEY, SMNVEV (reference sequence). The CDR3 has 13 amino acids. The CDR3 DNA reads TGTGCCTCTCGGTGGACAGGGGATGAAAAACTGTTTTTT. Translation gives CASRWTGDEKLFF.

This clonotype was observed at least ten times. This chain uses TRBV11-2 with TRBJ2-1, with TRBD1 matching over 8 bases. CDR3 length equals 14 residues. Losses at the gene ends were 3 bases for V and 7 bases for J; bases not matched to a gene: 5. CDR1 and CDR2 from the germline V gene are SGHAT and FQNNGV. The CDR3 region has the DNA TGTGCCAGCAGCTTCCAGGGGGCGAGGAATGAGCAGTTCTTC. Amino acids: CASSFQGARNEQFF.

This clonotype has ten or more counts. V gene TRBV7-9 combines with J gene TRBJ1-1, with D hard to call. Germline lookup yields CDR1 SEHNR and CDR2 FQNEAQ (reference sequence). The germline V and J ends were trimmed by 2 bases and 0 bases, with 7 bases remaining between them. The CDR3 spans 14 residues. As DNA, the CDR3 is TGTGCCAGCAGCTTAAGCAGCCTGAACACTGAAGCTTTCTTT. Translation: CASSLSSLNTEAFF.

This clonotype was observed at least ten times. The chain has TRBV9 and TRBJ2-4; 10 bases line up with TRBD1. The CDR3 is made up of 15 amino acids. The V gene end was trimmed by 3 bases and the J gene end by 7 bases; junction bases not matched to a gene: 7. CDR1 and CDR2 from the germline V gene are SGDLS and YYNGEE. The CDR3 region is CASSASGTGENIQYF. The CDR3, as DNA: TGTGCCAGCAGCGCCTCCGGGACAGGGGAGAACATTCAGTACTTC.

This clonotype was recorded many times. The V and J genes are TRBV28 and TRBJ2-4, with 7 bases that match TRBD1. Per germline, CDR1 MDHEN and CDR2 SYDVKM. The CDR3 spans 18 residues. The junction had 13 bases not matched to a gene; V was cut back by 5 bases and J by 0 bases. DNA of the CDR3: TGTGCCAGCAGTCGGGGACAGATCGGACATCTAGCCAAAAACATTCAGTACTTC. It encodes CASSRGQIGHLAKNIQYF.

This clonotype has at least ten counts. The chain joins TRBV6-5 to TRBJ2-1, with 8 bases fitting TRBD1. J gave up 9 bases and V 0 bases, and 10 bases lay outside the gene matches. This CDR3 is built from 16 residues. Germline CDR1 is MNHEY and CDR2 is SVGAGI. CDR3 region: CASSYSKGTGLPEQFF. The DNA for the CDR3 is TGTGCCAGCAGTTACTCGAAGGGGACAGGACTCCCTGAGCAGTTCTTC.

A word on this clonotype: A much more abundant neighbour one base away suggests this may be a read error. J is TRBJ1-5 and V is TRBV11-2; the D is unclear. Germline CDR1 is SGHAT and CDR2 is FQNNGV. The CDR3 length is 12 residues. Trimming shortened V by 4 bases and J by 9 bases, and 10 bases separated the two germline ends. The CDR3 reads CASSSGMGPQHF. CDR3 nucleotide sequence: TGTGCCAGCAGCTCCGGGATGGGGCCCCAGCATTTT. The full variable domain, rest sourced from reference TRBV11-2 and TRBJ1-5, is EAGVAQSPRYKIIEKRQSVAFWCNPISGHATLYWYQQILGQGPKLLIQFQNNGVVDDSQLPKDRFSAERLKGVDSTLKIQPAKLEDSAVYLCASSSGMGPQHFGDGTRLSIL.

This clonotype was found many times. The chain has TRBV20-1 and TRBJ1-1; 8 bases are a match to TRBD1. The CDR3 contains 13 residues. V shed 3 bases, J shed 0 bases, and the junction held 0 bases outside the gene matches. CDR1 is DFQATT, CDR2 SNEGSKA, per germline (reference sequence). The CDR3 spells CSARDRVNTEAFF. The CDR3 nucleotides are TGCAGTGCTAGGGACAGGGTGAACACTGAAGCTTTCTTT.

At least ten counts were recorded for this clonotype. V usage is TRBV29-1 and J usage is TRBJ2-2; the D gene is possibly TRBD2 (5 bases). Per germline, CDR1 SQVTM and CDR2 ANQGSEA. Trimming shortened V by 7 bases and J by 8 bases, and 11 bases separated the two germline ends. The CDR3 has 11 amino acids. CDR3 sequence: CSAIEGGELFF. As DNA, the CDR3 is TGCAGCGCTATAGAGGGTGGGGAGCTGTTTTTT.

This clonotype was recorded at least ten times. This chain links TRBV5-1 with TRBJ1-1; no reliable D call. Trimming removed 7 bases from V and 1 base from J, with 20 bases in between. The CDR3 is 16 residues long. The germline gives CDR1 SGHRS, CDR2 YFSETQ. The CDR3 coding sequence is TGCGCCAGCGTTCTTCGTCCGGGCAGACAGAACACTGAAGCTTTCTTT. It specifies CASVLRPGRQNTEAFF.

In its sample, this clonotype was seen many times. The chain links TRBV7-2 to TRBJ2-7, with D possibly being TRBD1 (5 bases). This CDR3 is built from 14 residues. Between the trimmed V and J ends, which lost 5 bases and 5 bases, there was a span of 16 bases. CDR1 and CDR2 (germline): SGHTA, FQGNSA. In nucleotides, the CDR3 is TGTGCCAGCAGCCGCCCTAGGGGTAGTCACGAGCAGTACTTC. The encoded protein is CASSRPRGSHEQYF.

This clonotype has at least ten counts. The chain uses TRBV18 and TRBJ1-5, with D hard to call. Germline assignment: CDR1 KGHSH and CDR2 LQKENI. Between the trimmed V and J ends, which lost 4 bases and 3 bases, there was a span of 10 bases. The CDR3 length is 14 residues. CDR3 loop: CASSRGRNNQPQHF. CDR3 DNA sequence: TGTGCCAGCTCACGTGGACGGAACAATCAGCCCCAGCATTTT.

This clonotype was seen repeatedly, ten times or more. The CDR3 spells CASSGRSGGQPQHF. The CDR3 DNA reads as TGTGCCAGCTCGGGTCGCAGTGGGGGGCAGCCCCAGCATTTT. V is TRBV19 and J is TRBJ1-5, with D possibly TRBD1 on 5 matching bases. CDR3 length: 14 residues. The V and J ends lost 9 bases and 7 bases respectively, with 19 bases between them. In germline, CDR1 is LNHDA, CDR2 SQIVND (reference sequence).

This clonotype appeared many times. The chain carries TRBV5-6 and TRBJ2-1; D uncertain. CDR1 is SGHDT, CDR2 YYEEEE, per germline. The CDR3 is made up of 12 amino acids. V gave up 1 base and J gave up 10 bases, with 9 bases separating them. For the CDR3, the DNA is TGTGCCAGCAGCTTGATTAAAGGGGAGCAGTTCTTC. Its protein is CASSLIKGEQFF. Full variable domain (rest looked up from reference TRBV5-6 and TRBJ2-1): DAGVTQSPTHLIKTRGQQVTLRCSPKSGHDTVSWYQQALGQGPQFIFQYYEEEERQRGNFPDRFSGHQFPNYSSELNVNALLLGDSALYLCASSLIKGEQFFGPGTRLTVL.

On this clonotype: A much larger clone lies a single base off, so this may be a read error. The rearrangement joins TRBV20-1 to TRBJ2-3; 8 nucleotides line up with TRBD2. This CDR3 region has 15 residues. CDR1 and CDR2 (germline): DFQATT, SNEGSKA (reference sequence). V lost 1 base to trimming and J lost 0 bases; unmatched junction nucleotides: 3. The CDR3 DNA reads as TGCAGTGCTAGAGTTACTAGCGGTAGCACAGATACGCAGTATTTT. Its translation is CSARVTSGSTDTQYF.

This clonotype was picked up many times. V and J are TRBV12-3 or TRBV12-4 and TRBJ2-1; tentative D call: TRBD1 (6 bases). V gave up 5 bases and J gave up 10 bases, with 9 bases separating them. The CDR3 is made up of 11 amino acids. The CDR3 spells CASSLDREQFF. The CDR3 region has the DNA TGTGCCAGCAGTCTAGACAGGGAGCAGTTCTTC.

The chain combines TRBV20-1 with TRBJ2-7, with 10 bases matching TRBD2. CDR1 and CDR2 from the germline V gene are DFQATT and SNEGSKA (reference sequence). V lost 1 base to trimming and J lost 5 bases; unmatched junction nucleotides: 5. This CDR3 spans 14 amino acids. DNA for the CDR3: TGCAGTGCTAGAGGGGGACTAGCGATCCACGAGCAGTACTTC. This gives the protein CSARGGLAIHEQYF.

The sample holds many counts of this clonotype. The chain employs TRBV2 and TRBJ1-4, with 7 bases lining up with TRBD1. This CDR3 region has 15 residues. Germline CDR1 is SNHLY and CDR2 is FYNNEI. V lost 6 bases to trimming and J lost 4 bases; unmatched junction nucleotides: 8. CDR3 coding DNA: TGTGCCAGCAGGCGAATCCGGGACAGTAATGAAAAACTGTTTTTT. This encodes CASRRIRDSNEKLFF.

The chain joins TRBV7-8 to TRBJ1-5; D unresolved. There are 15 residues in the CDR3. Germline CDR1 reads SGHVS; CDR2 reads FQNEAQ. Trimming pared 3 bases from V and 0 bases from J, leaving 9 bases between. CDR3 in amino acids: CASSFSVNSNQPQHF. The CDR3 nucleotides read TGTGCCAGCAGCTTCTCTGTAAATAGCAATCAGCCCCAGCATTTT.

The rearrangement joins TRBV5-4 to TRBJ2-1; TRBD2 aligns across 12 bases. The CDR3 extends over 16 amino acids. Germline V lookup: CDR1 SGHNT, CDR2 YYREEE (reference sequence). V was pared by 4 bases and J by 4 bases, with 6 bases of the junction left unmatched. The CDR3 nucleotides are TGTGCCAGCAGCGAGGGACTAGCGGGCGAATACAATGAGCAGTTCTTC. Its protein is CASSEGLAGEYNEQFF.

This clonotype was seen a few times. The chain has TRBV6-2 or TRBV6-3 and TRBJ2-1; the D gene is possibly TRBD2 (6 bases). V was pared by 6 bases and J by 9 bases, with 15 bases between. The CDR3 length is 13 residues. Germline V gives CDR1 MNHEY, CDR2 SVGEGT. CDR3 in DNA: TGTGCCAGCAGCTCTCGCCCCGGGGGTGAGCAGTTCTTC. Translation: CASSSRPGGEQFF.